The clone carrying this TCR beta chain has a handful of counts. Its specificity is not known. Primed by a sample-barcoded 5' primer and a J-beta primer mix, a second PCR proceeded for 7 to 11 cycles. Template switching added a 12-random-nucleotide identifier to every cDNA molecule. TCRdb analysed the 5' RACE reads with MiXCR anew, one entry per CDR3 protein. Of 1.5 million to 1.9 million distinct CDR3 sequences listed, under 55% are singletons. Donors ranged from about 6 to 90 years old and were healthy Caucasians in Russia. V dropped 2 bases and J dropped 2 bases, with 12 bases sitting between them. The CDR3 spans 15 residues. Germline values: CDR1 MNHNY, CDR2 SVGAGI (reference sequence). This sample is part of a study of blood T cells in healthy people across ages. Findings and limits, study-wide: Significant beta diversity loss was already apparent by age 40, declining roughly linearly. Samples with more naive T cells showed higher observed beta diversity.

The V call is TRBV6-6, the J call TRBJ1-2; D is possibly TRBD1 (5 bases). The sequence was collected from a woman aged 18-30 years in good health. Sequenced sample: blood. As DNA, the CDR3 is TGTGCCAGCAGTTACATTTTAGGACAAAACTATGGCTACACCTTC. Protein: CASSYILGQNYGYTF.